The rows below give T cell receptor beta chains drawn from one sample of a study of post-analysis software for immune sequencing data. TCRdb re-called the PCR reads through MiXCR, storing one row per CDR3 protein. The profile covers about 260,000 distinct CDR3 sequences, with 35% to 40% appearing a single time and 4.5% to 5.5% taken by the ten largest. The sequencing input was blood. All receptors come from a girl aged 5-17 years with multiple sclerosis. The CDR3 runs from the conserved cysteine through the conserved F or W. Each record gives: clone size, D gene, J gene, V gene, CDR3 DNA, CDR3 protein. D genes are given only for firm matches. Clone size is not always given. Where it is, it says once, few, many or a class for expanded clones.

many,-,TRBJ1-4,TRBV12-3/TRBV12-4,TGTGCCAGCACCTGGGGTGGTGAAAAACTGTTTTTT,CASTWGGEKLFF
-,TRBD2,TRBJ2-1,TRBV28,TGTGCCAGCAGTTATTCGGGAGGGGCGGGTGAGCAGTTCTTC,CASSYSGGAGEQFF
-,-,TRBJ1-2,TRBV18,TGTGCCAGCTCACCAGAGGACGGCGCTAGCTATGGCTACACCTTC,CASSPEDGASYGYTF
many,-,TRBJ2-1,TRBV11-1,TGTGCCAGCAGCTCCGGGCTAGCGTCCCACAATGAGCAGTTCTTC,CASSSGLASHNEQFF
many,-,TRBJ2-1,TRBV9,TGTGCCAGCAGCCGAGAGAATGAGCAGTTCTTC,CASSRENEQFF
few,TRBD1,TRBJ2-2,TRBV14,TGTGCCAGCAGCCAATGGGGACAGTCGAACACCGGGGAGCTGTTTTTT,CASSQWGQSNTGELFF
many,-,TRBJ2-3,TRBV4-1,TGCGCCAGCAGCTTCCGGGGAGCTGGGGGCGCGGATACGCAGTATTTT,CASSFRGAGGADTQYF
-,-,TRBJ2-7,TRBV7-2,TGTGCCAGCAGCTTCGGTCAGACCTACGAGCAGTACTTC,CASSFGQTYEQYF
-,-,TRBJ2-1,TRBV7-2,TGTGCCAGCAGCCCTCGAGGGGGGGGCAATGAGCAGTTCTTC,CASSPRGGGNEQFF
-,-,TRBJ1-1,TRBV28,TGTGCCAGCAGCGGAGGGGAGTCGGAAGCTTTCTTT,CASSGGESEAFF
-,-,TRBJ1-2,TRBV5-1,TGCGCCAGCAGCTTGGAGGTCTCTAATGGCTACACCTTC,CASSLEVSNGYTF
-,TRBD2,TRBJ2-7,TRBV4-1,TGCGCCAGCAGCCAAGATCGGGGAGGGGTGGATGAGCAGTACTTC,CASSQDRGGVDEQYF
many,-,TRBJ1-2,TRBV5-1,TGCGCCAGCAGCTTGGATCCGGGGGGTAACTATGGCTACACCTTC,CASSLDPGGNYGYTF
-,-,TRBJ1-5,TRBV12-3/TRBV12-4,TGTGCCAGCAGTTTGGCCCGGGGAAGCAATCAGCCCCAGCATTTT,CASSLARGSNQPQHF
-,TRBD1,TRBJ1-1,TRBV24-1,TGTGCCACCAGTGAATCCGGGACAGAGAACACTGAAGCTTTCTTT,CATSESGTENTEAFF
-,-,TRBJ1-2,TRBV5-5,TGTGCCAGCAGCCCGGGTAGAGGGGCCGGAGATGGCTACACCTTC,CASSPGRGAGDGYTF
-,TRBD1,TRBJ1-1,TRBV9,TGTGCCAGCAGCGTCGACGACAGGGCGGAAACTTTCTTT,CASSVDDRAETFF
-,TRBD1,TRBJ2-5,TRBV5-1,TGCGCCAGCAGCTGGGGACAGGCGGCTCAAGAGACCCAGTACTTC,CASSWGQAAQETQYF
-,-,TRBJ1-1,TRBV18,TGTGCCAGCTCACTAACCCCCCGAATACGATCGGGCACTGAAGCTTTCTTT,CASSLTPRIRSGTEAFF
many,-,TRBJ1-2,TRBV20-1,TGCAGTGCTAGAGAAAACAGTCCCTATGGCTACACCTTC,CSARENSPYGYTF
-,-,TRBJ2-7,TRBV20-1,TGCAGTGTCAACAGCAGGGCCTTCTACGAGCAGTACTTC,CSVNSRAFYEQYF
many,-,TRBJ2-2,TRBV29-1,TGCAGCGTTGTCCGGACCGGGGAGCTGTTTTTT,CSVVRTGELFF
many,TRBD2,TRBJ2-5,TRBV7-2,TGTGCCAGCAGCTTCGGACTAGCGGGAGGGCCTGGAGAGACCCAGTACTTC,CASSFGLAGGPGETQYF
-,TRBD2,TRBJ2-3,TRBV20-1,TGCAGTGCCCCGACTAGCGGGGGGGCAGATACGCAGTATTTT,CSAPTSGGADTQYF
many,-,TRBJ2-3,TRBV30,TGTGCCTGCTTGGACTGGGGACTCACAGATACGCAGTATTTT,CACLDWGLTDTQYF
few,-,TRBJ2-4,TRBV3-1,TGTGCCAGCAGTGATGCGGTGGGCAGGGATATTTGGTGGAACATTCAGTACTTC,CASSDAVGRDIWWNIQYF
many,TRBD2,TRBJ2-1,TRBV28,TGTGCCAGCACCCTGGGACTAGCGGGGGGGGGGCATGAGCAGTTCTTC,CASTLGLAGGGHEQFF
-,TRBD2,TRBJ2-5,TRBV15,TGTGCCACTAGGGAGGGGCACCAAGAGACCCAGTACTTC,CATREGHQETQYF
many,-,TRBJ2-5,TRBV12-3/TRBV12-4,TGTGCCAGCAGTTTTACGGGGATTCAAGAGACCCAGTACTTC,CASSFTGIQETQYF
-,TRBD1,TRBJ2-7,TRBV28,TGTGCCAGCACGGTAGCCGGGACAGGGATCTACGAGCAGTACTTC,CASTVAGTGIYEQYF
many,TRBD1,TRBJ1-2,TRBV12-3/TRBV12-4,TGTGCCAGCAGTTTTTCAGGGGGAGGAGGGGGCTACACCTTC,CASSFSGGGGGYTF
many,TRBD2,TRBJ2-1,TRBV5-5,TGTGCCAGCAGCCCCGTAGGCGGGGGTATGCATGAGCAGTTCTTC,CASSPVGGGMHEQFF
few,TRBD2,TRBJ2-5,TRBV5-1,TGCGCCAGCAGCGTCCCGGGACTAGGACGGCAAGAGACCCAGTACTTC,CASSVPGLGRQETQYF
once,TRBD2,TRBJ2-7,TRBV4-1,TGCGCCAGCAGCCAAGATCCAGCGGGGGCTGCCTACAATGAGCAGTACTTC,CASSQDPAGAAYNEQYF
many,TRBD2,TRBJ2-4,TRBV5-5,TGTGCCAGCAGCGTCCCGGGAGGCCGCTCCAAAAACATTCAGTACTTC,CASSVPGGRSKNIQYF
-,TRBD1,TRBJ2-1,TRBV29-1,TGCAGCGTTGCCCGGACAGGGGGCTCGGATGAGCAGTTCTTC,CSVARTGGSDEQFF
many,TRBD1,TRBJ2-1,TRBV5-1,TGCGCCAGCAGCTACCCGACAGGGACCAATGAGCAGTTCTTC,CASSYPTGTNEQFF
many,-,TRBJ2-1,TRBV6-6,TGTGCCAGCGACGACTCCTACAATGAGCAGTTCTTC,CASDDSYNEQFF
-,-,TRBJ2-1,TRBV10-1,TGCGCCAGCAGTGGTAAAGATCAGGGATGGGGGAATGAGCAGTTCTTC,CASSGKDQGWGNEQFF
-,-,TRBJ2-3,TRBV12-3/TRBV12-4,TGTGCCAGCAGGGCCGGGCGCACAGATACGCAGTATTTT,CASRAGRTDTQYF